These 25 T cell receptor beta chains were sequenced from one sample in a study of OX40 agonist ivuxolimab in advanced cancers. Repertoires were generated with immunoSEQ multiplex PCR, while TCRdb's copy carries only in-frame clones and drops some. The sample lists over 45,000 clones; around 90% were seen once. Sequencing was performed on CD4+ or CD8+ T cells sorted from blood, taken in a trial of the OX40 agonist ivuxolimab. Every receptor here comes from an adult with an advanced solid tumor such as melanoma, head and neck, liver or kidney cancer.

The rearrangement joins TRBV2 to TRBJ2-1; possible D gene TRBD1, 6 bases. The CDR3 has 14 residues. The V gene's germline CDR1 is SNHLY and CDR2 FYNNEI. The V end lost 4 bases, the J end lost 4 bases, and 11 bases lay between the germline ends. CDR3 bases: TGTGCCAGCAGTGTCATGGACAGATACAATGAGCAGTTCTTC. Protein: CASSVMDRYNEQFF.

In nucleotides, the CDR3 is TGTGCCAGTAGTAAGGGCCTAGCGGGAAGCAATGAGCAGTTCTTC. Translation: CASSKGLAGSNEQFF. The V call is TRBV19, the J call TRBJ2-1, with TRBD2 identical over 9 bases. The V gene end was trimmed by 4 bases and the J gene end by 6 bases; junction bases not matched to a gene: 7. Germline V gene lookup returns CDR1 LNHDA and CDR2 SQIVND (reference sequence). The CDR3 has 15 amino acids. The variable domain in full, with the rest retrieved from reference TRBV19 and TRBJ2-1, is DGGITQSPKYLFRKEGQNVTLSCEQNLNHDAMYWYRQDPGQGLRLIYYSQIVNDFQKGDIAEGYSVSREKKESFPLTVTSAQKNPTAFYLCASSKGLAGSNEQFFGPGTRLTVL.

The chain links TRBV6-6 to TRBJ2-1; D unresolved. The CDR3 is made up of 11 amino acids. The V end lost 6 bases, the J end lost 9 bases, and 9 bases lay between the germline ends. The germline V gene encodes CDR1 MNHNY and CDR2 SVGAGI (reference sequence). CDR3 residues: CASSPRAEQFF. CDR3 coding DNA: TGTGCCAGCAGCCCCCGGGCTGAGCAGTTCTTC.

V usage is TRBV6-5 and J usage is TRBJ2-3; D gene ambiguous. Germline CDR1 and CDR2: MNHEY and SVGAGI. V lost 2 bases to trimming and J lost 3 bases, with 6 bases between them. This CDR3 contains 13 residues. The CDR3 nucleotides read TGTGCCAGCAGTTACGCTGAAACAGATACGCAGTATTTT. Translated, it gives CASSYAETDTQYF.

The chain combines TRBV4-1 with TRBJ1-5, with D unresolved. Germline CDR1 MGHRA, CDR2 YSYEKL. This CDR3 has 18 residues. Trimming took off 2 bases at V and 0 bases at J, with 17 bases between the two ends. CDR3 bases: TGCGCCAGCAGCCAACGGGGAGGTACGACAAATAGCAATCAGCCCCAGCATTTT. This translates into CASSQRGGTTNSNQPQHF.

The J gene is TRBJ1-5, the V gene TRBV15, with 7 bases fitting TRBD1. CDR3 length: 16 residues. V was clipped by 2 bases and J by 4 bases; unmatched bases: 8. CDR1 is LNHNV, CDR2 YYDKDF, per germline (reference sequence). The CDR3 region is CATSRPQGTPNQPQHF. The CDR3 region has the DNA TGTGCCACCAGCAGACCACAGGGGACCCCTAATCAGCCCCAGCATTTT.

The rearrangement uses TRBV5-1 and TRBJ2-5; a possible D gene is TRBD1 (5 bases). The CDR3 totals 15 residues. Trimming removed 4 bases at V and 0 bases at J, with 13 bases between. Germline CDR1 reads SGHRS; CDR2 reads YFSETQ. CDR3 residues: CASSGEAGYQETQYF. CDR3 sequence (DNA): TGCGCCAGCAGCGGAGAAGCAGGGTACCAAGAGACCCAGTACTTC. Full variable domain (outside the CDR3, taken from reference TRBV5-1 and TRBJ2-5): KAGVTQTPRYLIKTRGQQVTLSCSPISGHRSVSWYQQTPGQGLQFLFEYFSETQRNKGNFPGRFSGRQFSNSRSEMNVSTLELGDSALYLCASSGEAGYQETQYFGPGTRLLVL.

This sequence joins TRBV5-1 and TRBJ1-1; TRBD1 aligns across 7 bases. The germline V gene encodes CDR1 SGHRS and CDR2 YFSETQ. The CDR3 runs to 14 residues. V lost 7 bases to trimming and J lost 5 bases; unmatched junction nucleotides: 11. DNA of the CDR3: TGCGCCAGCGGCGGCCCAGGGGGAGGGACTGAAGCTTTCTTT. Translation: CASGGPGGGTEAFF.

The rearrangement uses TRBV6-4 and TRBJ2-5; D is uncertain. This CDR3 spans 15 amino acids. V dropped 2 bases and J dropped 1 base, with 11 bases sitting between them. Looked up from germline, CDR1 is MRHNA and CDR2 is SNTAGT. CDR3: CASSDPRHLQETQYF. DNA for the CDR3: TGTGCCAGCAGTGACCCTAGACATCTCCAAGAGACCCAGTACTTC.

V is TRBV4-1 and J is TRBJ2-2; TRBD1 might be the D (6 bases). Germline V lookup: CDR1 MGHRA, CDR2 YSYEKL. This CDR3 spans 15 amino acids. Trimming pared 1 base from V and 5 bases from J, leaving 11 bases between. The CDR3 reads CASSQVRGYTGELFF. CDR3 sequence (DNA): TGCGCCAGCAGCCAAGTTAGGGGGTATACCGGGGAGCTGTTTTTT.

J is TRBJ2-1 and V is TRBV7-2; 13 bases are shared with TRBD2. The CDR3 totals 16 residues. Unmatched junction bases numbered 9, after V lost 4 bases and J lost 9 bases. Germline V gene sequence: CDR1 SGHTA, CDR2 FQGNSA. CDR3 sequence: CASSSRTSGSSGEQFF. The CDR3 nucleotides read TGTGCCAGCAGCTCCCGGACTAGCGGGAGCTCGGGTGAGCAGTTCTTC.

CDR3 region: CASSYWGSEVRQYF. CDR3 coding DNA: TGTGCCAGCAGTTACTGGGGTAGCGAGGTTCGGCAGTACTTC. This sequence joins TRBV6-5 and TRBJ2-5, with D maybe TRBD2 (5 bases). Looked up from germline, CDR1 is MNHEY and CDR2 is SVGAGI. The CDR3 has 14 amino acids. The V end was cut by 1 base, the J end by 11 bases, with 17 bases between.

The chain combines TRBV10-1 with TRBJ2-3, with no clear D. The CDR3 runs 13 residues. The V and J ends lost 4 bases and 6 bases respectively, with 11 bases between them. Germline CDR1 and CDR2: WNHNN and SYGVQD (reference sequence). The CDR3 reads CASSGIASDTQYF. In nucleotides, the CDR3 is TGCGCCAGCAGTGGAATTGCTTCGGATACGCAGTATTTT.

In its sample, this clone was seen once. The CDR3, as DNA: TGTGCCAGCAACCTTGGAGGTGAGCAGTTCTTC. It is translated as CASNLGGEQFF. V gene TRBV7-2 combines with J gene TRBJ2-1, with D possibly being TRBD2 (5 bases). The V gene's germline CDR1 is SGHTA and CDR2 FQGNSA. The CDR3 sequence is 11 residues long. Trimming stripped 7 bases from V and 9 bases from J, with 10 bases between.

The chain links TRBV2 to TRBJ2-3, with D possibly matching TRBD2 (5 bases). Trimming removed 4 bases from V and 6 bases from J, with 5 bases in between. Germline V gene sequence: CDR1 SNHLY, CDR2 FYNNEI. The CDR3 has 11 residues. For the CDR3, the DNA is TGTGCCAGCAGTGCGGGGGATACGCAGTATTTT. It yields the protein CASSAGDTQYF.

V usage is TRBV11-3 and J usage is TRBJ2-1; TRBD2 might be the D (5 bases). CDR3 length: 14 residues. Germline V gives CDR1 SGHNT, CDR2 YENEEA. The ends were cut back, 5 bases at V and 7 bases at J, with 15 bases in the middle. The CDR3: CASSPDVGGNEQFF. CDR3 coding DNA: TGTGCCAGCAGCCCCGACGTGGGCGGGAATGAGCAGTTCTTC.

By share, this clone ranks as medium-sized. The chain couples TRBV18 to TRBJ1-1; 7 bases match TRBD1. The CDR3 runs 16 residues. Trimming removed 1 base from V and 1 base from J; junction bases left unmatched: 6. Per the germline V gene, CDR1 is KGHSH and CDR2 is LQKENI. This CDR3 reads CASSPHGGQRNTEAFF. CDR3 coding DNA: TGTGCCAGCTCACCACACGGGGGACAGAGGAACACTGAAGCTTTCTTT.

The chain links TRBV30 to TRBJ2-4; TRBD1 or TRBD2 may be the D gene (6 bases each). The V and J ends lost 4 bases and 0 bases respectively, with 19 bases between them. The CDR3 length is 17 residues. Germline values: CDR1 GTSNPN, CDR2 SVGIG (reference sequence). The CDR3 protein is CAWNGQRVSLAKNIQYF. The CDR3 coding sequence is TGTGCCTGGAATGGACAGCGGGTTTCTCTAGCCAAAAACATTCAGTACTTC.

This chain connects TRBV2 to TRBJ2-1, with a weak D call TRBD1 (6 bases). V was pared by 6 bases and J by 7 bases, with 19 bases between. The CDR3 length is 15 residues. Germline CDR1 is SNHLY and CDR2 is FYNNEI. CDR3 protein: CASSSSRGMGNEQFF. The CDR3 bases are TGTGCCAGCAGCAGCAGTAGGGGGATGGGGAATGAGCAGTTCTTC.

The V and J genes are TRBV6-5 and TRBJ1-6, with 7 bases fitting TRBD1. Germline-derived CDR1 and CDR2 are MNHEY and SVGAGI. There are 13 residues in the CDR3. V lost 6 bases, J lost 7 bases, and 3 bases stayed unmatched. The CDR3 nucleotides read TGTGCCAGCAGATTACAGGGGAATTCACCCCTCCACTTT. This sequence encodes CASRLQGNSPLHF.

The rearrangement links TRBV30 to TRBJ1-1; D may be TRBD1 (5 bases). Germline CDR1 reads GTSNPN; CDR2 reads SVGIG (reference sequence). CDR3 length equals 17 residues. V was shortened by 3 bases and J by 0 bases, with 20 bases between the two germline ends. CDR3 nucleotide sequence: TGTGCCTGGAGGAAAGACCCGGCAGGGAGCTTGAACACTGAAGCTTTCTTT. Translation gives CAWRKDPAGSLNTEAFF.

The V call is TRBV28, the J call TRBJ1-2; no definite D call. V lost 10 bases and J 8 bases, leaving 17 bases between the germline ends. This CDR3 region has 12 residues. The germline CDR1 and CDR2 sequences are MDHEN and SYDVKM. For the CDR3, the DNA is TGTGCCATTGGGCACTTGGGATCCGGCTACACCTTC. Translated: CAIGHLGSGYTF.

The chain combines TRBV19 with TRBJ2-1; D may correspond to TRBD1 or TRBD2 (5 bases each). Germline V gives CDR1 LNHDA, CDR2 SQIVND (reference sequence). The CDR3 extends over 17 amino acids. V was pared by 3 bases and J by 5 bases, with 20 bases between. The CDR3 nucleotides read TGTGCCAGTAGTATTCCAACATTCCGGGACGGCCACAATGAGCAGTTCTTC. Encoded protein: CASSIPTFRDGHNEQFF. The whole variable domain, filled in from reference TRBV19 and TRBJ2-1, reads DGGITQSPKYLFRKEGQNVTLSCEQNLNHDAMYWYRQDPGQGLRLIYYSQIVNDFQKGDIAEGYSVSREKKESFPLTVTSAQKNPTAFYLCASSIPTFRDGHNEQFFGPGTRLTVL.

The J gene is TRBJ1-4, the V gene TRBV25-1, with D uncertain. The CDR3 sequence is 13 residues long. Per germline, CDR1 MGHDK and CDR2 SYGVNS. V was pared by 10 bases and J by 3 bases, with 12 bases between. In DNA, the CDR3 is TGTGCCAACCAAGGCGCGTCTAATGAAAAACTGTTTTTT. Protein product: CANQGASNEKLFF.

This clone was observed a handful of times. The chain is built from TRBV20-1 and TRBJ2-3, with D perhaps matching TRBD1 or TRBD2 (5 bases each). Trimming shortened V by 6 bases and J by 7 bases, and 11 bases separated the two germline ends. Germline-derived CDR1 and CDR2 are DFQATT and SNEGSKA (reference sequence). This CDR3 contains 11 residues. As DNA, the CDR3 is TGCAGTGCGAGGGACGGTCATACGCAGTATTTT. Protein product: CSARDGHTQYF.